One and the same sample provided the 23 T cell receptor beta chains below, sequenced in a study of blood T cell repertoires in COVID-19. Clones were sequenced by immunoSEQ multiplex PCR, and TCRdb holds only the in-frame ones, with some missing. Found here are about 110,000 clones, roughly 79% of them singletons; the top ten hold around 10%. Sequencing was done on a sample of peripheral blood. The receptor source for this set is a woman aged 65 to 85 with acute or convalescent COVID-19.

V and J are TRBV7-9 and TRBJ2-7; 9 nucleotides agree with TRBD2. Trimming cost V 5 bases and J 4 bases; bases outside gene matches: 6. Per germline, CDR1 SEHNR and CDR2 FQNEAQ (reference sequence). The CDR3 has 14 residues. CDR3 loop: CASSPRLAEYEQYF. In nucleotides, the CDR3 is TGTGCCAGCAGCCCTCGACTAGCGGAATACGAGCAGTACTTC.

The V and J genes are TRBV5-8 and TRBJ2-7; tentative D call: TRBD2 (5 bases). Germline values: CDR1 SGHTS, CDR2 YDEGEE. Trimming removed 0 bases at V and 6 bases at J, with 22 bases between. The CDR3 runs to 17 residues. Here the CDR3 reads CASSLVFGNDRYIEQYF. In DNA, the CDR3 is TGTGCCAGCAGCTTGGTTTTCGGGAACGACCGTTATATCGAGCAGTACTTC. Filled out from reference TRBV5-8 and TRBJ2-7, the complete variable domain reads EAGVTQSPTHLIKTRGQQATLRCSPISGHTSVYWYQQALGLGLQFLLWYDEGEERNRGNFPPRFSGRQFPNYSSELNVNALELEDSALYLCASSLVFGNDRYIEQYFGPGTRLTVT.

This chain links TRBV9 with TRBJ2-3; 11 nucleotides agree with TRBD2. The CDR3 totals 16 residues. Germline assignment: CDR1 SGDLS and CDR2 YYNGEE. The junction had 4 bases not matched to a gene; V was cut back by 3 bases and J by 1 base. The CDR3 region has the DNA TGTGCCAGCAGCGGAACTAGCGGGAGTGGCACAGATACGCAGTATTTT. This sequence encodes CASSGTSGSGTDTQYF. Supplemented by reference TRBV9 and TRBJ2-3, the full variable domain reads DSGVTQTPKHLITATGQRVTLRCSPRSGDLSVYWYQQSLDQGLQFLIQYYNGEERAKGNILERFSAQQFPDLHSELNLSSLELGDSALYFCASSGTSGSGTDTQYFGPGTRLTVL.

The rearrangement joins TRBV19 to TRBJ1-1; D gene ambiguous. In germline, CDR1 is LNHDA, CDR2 SQIVND (reference sequence). V gave up 5 bases and J gave up 4 bases, with 11 bases separating them. This CDR3 spans 13 amino acids. Here the CDR3 reads CASSGALGTEAFF. The CDR3 nucleotides are TGTGCCAGTAGTGGAGCCCTGGGCACTGAAGCTTTCTTT.

The chain links TRBV7-2 to TRBJ2-1, with TRBD1 as a possible D gene (5 bases). The V end lost 2 bases, the J end lost 5 bases, and 10 bases lay between the germline ends. CDR1 SGHTA and CDR2 FQGNSA come from the germline V gene. This CDR3 is 14 amino acids long. CDR3 bases: TGTGCCAGCAGCTTACAGGGTAGCCACAATGAGCAGTTCTTC. Translated: CASSLQGSHNEQFF. Complete variable domain (other parts from reference TRBV7-2 and TRBJ2-1): GAGVSQSPSNKVTEKGKDVELRCDPISGHTALYWYRQSLGQGLEFLIYFQGNSAPDKSGLPSDRFSAERTGGSVSTLTIQRTQQEDSAVYLCASSLQGSHNEQFFGPGTRLTVL.

The chain couples TRBV30 to TRBJ1-2; D gene uncertain. CDR3 length equals 13 residues. The germline gives CDR1 GTSNPN, CDR2 SVGIG (reference sequence). Deletions cut 3 bases from V and 0 bases from J, with 8 bases between. Written as DNA, the CDR3 is TGTGCCTGGAGGGGAGGGTCTAACTATGGCTACACCTTC. This sequence encodes CAWRGGSNYGYTF.

The genes are TRBV30 and TRBJ1-1; D not resolved. Trimming left V 2 bases short and J 9 bases short, with 13 bases between. This CDR3 region has 12 residues. CDR1 is GTSNPN, CDR2 SVGIG, per germline (reference sequence). CDR3 sequence: CAWSISETQAFF. The DNA of the CDR3 is TGTGCCTGGAGTATCTCGGAGACTCAAGCTTTCTTT.

CDR3 DNA: TGTGCCAGCAGCTTAAATAACGGGGAGCTGTTTTTT. This encodes CASSLNNGELFF. The chain combines TRBV7-3 with TRBJ2-2; D is unclear. Germline V gives CDR1 SGHTA, CDR2 FQGTGA. The CDR3 extends over 12 amino acids. The V and J ends lost 1 base and 7 bases respectively, with 4 bases between them.

This clone was counted a few times. This chain uses TRBV7-9 with TRBJ1-5, with TRBD1 matching over 7 bases. This CDR3 comprises 15 residues. Trimming cost V 8 bases and J 1 base; bases outside gene matches: 8. Per germline, CDR1 SEHNR and CDR2 FQNEAQ (reference sequence). In nucleotides, the CDR3 is TGTGCCAGCGCGCGTGACAGGGTGAGCAATCAGCCCCAGCATTTT. This gives the protein CASARDRVSNQPQHF.

This chain links TRBV28 with TRBJ1-1; 11 bases map to TRBD1. The trim removed 6 bases at V and 5 bases at J, leaving 11 bases unmatched. The CDR3 sequence is 16 residues long. Germline V lookup: CDR1 MDHEN, CDR2 SYDVKM. The CDR3 loop reads CASSTLWDRGGTEAFF. The CDR3 nucleotides are TGTGCCAGCAGCACTCTCTGGGACAGGGGGGGGACTGAAGCTTTCTTT.

The CDR3: CSVTWGGNQPQHF. DNA of the CDR3: TGCAGCGTTACGTGGGGGGGCAATCAGCCCCAGCATTTT. This chain uses TRBV29-1 with TRBJ1-5; D is perhaps TRBD1 (5 bases). Germline V CDR1 and CDR2: SQVTM, ANQGSEA. Trimming removed 5 bases at V and 2 bases at J, with 10 bases between. The CDR3 runs to 13 residues.

The chain uses TRBV30 and TRBJ2-1, with 14 bases identical to TRBD2. The V segment lost 1 base and the J segment 3 bases; nucleotides outside the gene matches: 2. This CDR3 spans 16 amino acids. CDR1 and CDR2 (germline): GTSNPN, SVGIG (reference sequence). The CDR3 DNA reads as TGTGCCTGGAGTGGTGGACTAGCGGGAGGCTACAATGAGCAGTTCTTC. This codes for CAWSGGLAGGYNEQFF.

The rearrangement links TRBV30 to TRBJ2-1; 10 positions match TRBD1. The CDR3 extends over 14 amino acids. The V gene's germline CDR1 is GTSNPN and CDR2 SVGIG (reference sequence). V lost 3 bases, J lost 8 bases, and 7 bases stayed unmatched. Here the CDR3 DNA reads TGTGCCTGGAGAGACAGGGGGCGCCGCCATGAGCAGTTCTTC. Translation: CAWRDRGRRHEQFF.

This clone has more than one count but fewer than ten. This sequence joins TRBV20-1 and TRBJ2-7; no clear D gene. The CDR3 is made up of 14 amino acids. The germline CDR1 and CDR2 sequences are DFQATT and SNEGSKA (reference sequence). V was shortened by 3 bases and J by 0 bases, with 12 bases between the two germline ends. This chain's CDR3 is CSASWRMSSYEQYF. In DNA, the CDR3 is TGCAGTGCTAGTTGGCGGATGAGCTCCTACGAGCAGTACTTC.

The chain uses TRBV7-2 and TRBJ2-5, with D possibly matching TRBD1 (5 bases). This CDR3 has 12 residues. The V end was cut by 5 bases, the J end by 4 bases, with 8 bases between. CDR1 is SGHTA, CDR2 FQGNSA, per germline. The CDR3 DNA is TGTGCCAGCAGCCCTCAGGGAGAGACCCAGTACTTC. It encodes CASSPQGETQYF.

The chain combines TRBV5-1 with TRBJ2-5; the D gene is possibly TRBD2 (5 bases). The CDR3 is made up of 16 amino acids. From germline, CDR1 is SGHRS and CDR2 YFSETQ. V lost 0 bases and J 2 bases, leaving 14 bases between the germline ends. CDR3: CASSLVGGPPQETQYF. For the CDR3, the DNA is TGCGCCAGCAGCTTGGTTGGCGGGCCACCACAAGAGACCCAGTACTTC.

This clone was observed a few times. The chain recombines TRBV11-2 with TRBJ2-7; possibly TRBD1 for D (6 bases). CDR3 size: 14 residues. The V gene's germline CDR1 is SGHAT and CDR2 FQNNGV. The ends were cut back, 5 bases at V and 0 bases at J, with 11 bases in the middle. The CDR3 DNA is TGTGCCAGCAGCCCAGACAGGTACTCCTACGAGCAGTACTTC. This sequence encodes CASSPDRYSYEQYF.

In its sample, this clone was seen once. CDR3 coding DNA: TGCGCCAGCAGCCCGACTAGCGTCACAGATACGCAGTATTTT. Its translation is CASSPTSVTDTQYF. The chain combines TRBV5-1 with TRBJ2-3; 8 nucleotides align to TRBD2. J lost 2 bases, V lost 4 bases, and 3 bases had no gene match. Germline V CDR1 and CDR2: SGHRS, YFSETQ. The CDR3 consists of 14 residues.

The V gene is TRBV19, the J gene TRBJ2-1; 10 positions agree with TRBD1. CDR3 size: 13 residues. CDR1 is LNHDA, CDR2 SQIVND, per germline (reference sequence). Trimming removed 1 base from V and 13 bases from J; junction bases left unmatched: 4. In DNA, the CDR3 is TGTGCCAGTAGTATAGCCGGGACAGGGGACCAGTTCTTC. Protein product: CASSIAGTGDQFF.

The CDR3: CASSPTGGDQPQHF. The CDR3 DNA sequence: TGTGCCAGCAGTCCCACAGGGGGCGATCAGCCCCAGCATTTT. The V call is TRBV28, the J call TRBJ1-5, with 9 bases identical to TRBD1. V gave up 5 bases and J gave up 5 bases; unmatched junction bases: 4. The CDR3 extends over 14 amino acids. Germline CDR1 and CDR2: MDHEN and SYDVKM.

The J gene is TRBJ1-1, the V gene TRBV28; 9 nucleotides align to TRBD1. V lost 2 bases and J lost 2; bases outside the gene matches: 6. Germline CDR1 reads MDHEN; CDR2 reads SYDVKM. The CDR3 covers 16 residues. CDR3 loop: CASSLRRGQGNTEAFF. The CDR3 DNA reads TGTGCCAGCAGTTTACGGCGGGGACAGGGAAACACTGAAGCTTTCTTT. The full variable domain, rest sourced from reference TRBV28 and TRBJ1-1, is DVKVTQSSRYLVKRTGEKVFLECVQDMDHENMFWYRQDPGLGLRLIYFSYDVKMKEKGDIPEGYSVSREKKERFSLILESASTNQTSMYLCASSLRRGQGNTEAFFGQGTRLTVV.

This sequence joins TRBV19 and TRBJ1-1, with a tentative D call TRBD1 (6 bases). CDR1 and CDR2 from the germline V gene are LNHDA and SQIVND (reference sequence). The V end lost 5 bases, the J end lost 0 bases, and 10 bases lay between the germline ends. The CDR3 runs to 14 residues. The DNA for the CDR3 is TGTGCCAGTAGTTTACAGGGAATGAACACTGAAGCTTTCTTT. Translating it yields CASSLQGMNTEAFF.

V usage is TRBV7-9 and J usage is TRBJ2-3, with TRBD2 as a possible D gene (6 bases). V lost 5 bases and J 2 bases, leaving 14 bases between the germline ends. The V gene's germline CDR1 is SEHNR and CDR2 FQNEAQ (reference sequence). The CDR3 sequence is 15 residues long. CDR3 in DNA: TGTGCCAGCAGCCCCGGGACTTCTTTCACAGATACGCAGTATTTT. Translating gives CASSPGTSFTDTQYF.